These 14 T cell receptor beta chains came from one sample sequenced in a study of post-analysis software for immune sequencing data. cDNA libraries for TCR beta contained unique molecular identifiers. TCRdb independently ran MiXCR on the PCR reads; one entry per CDR3 protein. The sample yields about 160,000 distinct CDR3 sequences, roughly 35% seen once. The sequencing here drew on blood, taken after autologous hematopoietic stem cell transplantation. The receptors come from a girl aged 5-17 years with multiple sclerosis.

This clonotype was observed many times. The V gene is TRBV18, the J gene TRBJ1-2; D call uncertain. The CDR3 sequence is 13 residues long. Trimming took off 3 bases at V and 2 bases at J, with 7 bases between the two ends. The germline CDR1 and CDR2 sequences are KGHSH and LQKENI. CDR3 sequence reads: CASSPRQNYGYTF. The CDR3 DNA is TGTGCCAGCTCACCTCGACAAAACTATGGCTACACCTTC.

There are a few counts of this clonotype. The CDR3 loop is CSARSSGTGGYGYTF. The CDR3 DNA follows: TGCAGTGCACGCTCCTCCGGGACAGGGGGCTATGGCTACACCTTC. The chain links TRBV20-1 to TRBJ1-2, with 11 positions matching TRBD1. The CDR3 loop spans 15 amino acids. Germline V gene data show CDR1 as DFQATT and CDR2 as SNEGSKA (reference sequence). V dropped 6 bases and J dropped 4; count of bases not matched to a gene: 10.

This clonotype turned up a few times. An end of the junction does not agree with germline; a read error may underlie this. The J gene is TRBJ2-3, the V gene TRBV7-7, with D unresolved. This CDR3 has 14 amino acids. Germline CDR1 and CDR2: SSHAT and FNYEAQ (reference sequence). CDR3 bases: TGTGCTAGCAGCCGCGACACAGCCACAGATACGCAGTATTTT. Amino acids: CASSRDTATDTQYF.

This clonotype was detected a few times. The chain links TRBV6-2 or TRBV6-3 to TRBJ2-6; D may be TRBD1 (6 bases). Germline values: CDR1 MNHEY, CDR2 SVGEGT. The V and J ends lost 6 bases and 2 bases respectively, with 17 bases between them. The CDR3 spans 17 residues. CDR3 region: CASRWDKEVTGANVLTF. The DNA for the CDR3 is TGTGCCAGCAGATGGGACAAGGAAGTAACTGGGGCCAACGTCCTGACTTTC.

This clonotype was recorded at least ten times. The rearrangement uses TRBV5-1 and TRBJ2-7; D is possibly TRBD1 or TRBD2 (5 bases each). The germline V gene has CDR1 SGHRS and CDR2 YFSETQ. The CDR3 loop spans 15 amino acids. Between the trimmed V and J ends, which lost 4 bases and 6 bases, there was a span of 20 bases. CDR3 sequence (DNA): TGCGCCAGCAGCCACGAGGGACGCCGGCAGGTCGAGCAGTACTTC. It codes for CASSHEGRRQVEQYF. Full variable domain (remainder filled in from reference TRBV5-1 and TRBJ2-7): KAGVTQTPRYLIKTRGQQVTLSCSPISGHRSVSWYQQTPGQGLQFLFEYFSETQRNKGNFPGRFSGRQFSNSRSEMNVSTLELGDSALYLCASSHEGRRQVEQYFGPGTRLTVT.

There are many counts of this clonotype. The J gene is TRBJ2-7, the V gene TRBV5-1; a possible D gene is TRBD2 (6 bases). The germline V gene encodes CDR1 SGHRS and CDR2 YFSETQ. The CDR3 has 13 residues. Trimming took 6 bases from V and 3 from J, leaving 13 bases between them. The CDR3 protein is CASTRAEGYEQYF. As DNA, the CDR3 is TGCGCCAGCACCCGAGCGGAGGGCTACGAGCAGTACTTC.

V gene TRBV12-3 or TRBV12-4 combines with J gene TRBJ2-3, with TRBD2 matching over 7 bases. CDR3 length: 15 amino acids. Trimming took 3 bases from V and 6 from J; bases not matched to a gene: 9. The CDR3 here is CASSLGTNSRDTQYF. The CDR3 DNA is TGTGCCAGCAGTTTGGGGACTAACTCGAGGGATACGCAGTATTTT.

This clonotype was seen only a few times. The J gene is TRBJ2-1, the V gene TRBV5-1; 7 bases are shared with TRBD1. The ends lost 3 bases at V and 2 bases at J; junction bases unmatched: 8. Germline V gene data show CDR1 as SGHRS and CDR2 as YFSETQ. CDR3 size: 16 residues. The DNA for the CDR3 is TGCGCCAGCAGCTGGGACGGGACAGAGACCTACAATGAGCAGTTCTTC. Its protein product is CASSWDGTETYNEQFF.

This clonotype was counted many times. The chain recombines TRBV29-1 with TRBJ2-1, with 14 bases that match TRBD2. The CDR3 has 16 amino acids. CDR1 is SQVTM and CDR2 is ANQGSEA in the germline V gene. With V trimmed by 4 bases and J by 7 bases, 9 bases remained unmatched. CDR3 coding DNA: TGCAGCGTTGGAGGACTAGCGGGAGGCCGGGGGAATGAGCAGTTCTTC. This codes for CSVGGLAGGRGNEQFF.

This clonotype occurred many times. V usage is TRBV4-2 and J usage is TRBJ2-3, with 7 bases matching TRBD2. Losses at the gene ends were 7 bases for V and 3 bases for J; bases not matched to a gene: 7. The CDR3 totals 14 residues. Germline V lookup: CDR1 LGHNA, CDR2 YNFKEQ. The CDR3 nucleotides read TGTGCCAGCATGAGGGGAGGGGAAACAGATACGCAGTATTTT. It encodes CASMRGGETDTQYF.

This clonotype has only a few counts. The chain is built from TRBV15 and TRBJ1-2; D uncertain. The CDR3 totals 14 residues. Germline loops: CDR1 LNHNV, CDR2 YYDKDF (reference sequence). V was trimmed by 0 bases and J by 5 bases, leaving 10 bases between them. CDR3: CATSRDNYAYGYTF. CDR3 coding DNA: TGTGCCACCAGCAGAGATAATTACGCGTATGGCTACACCTTC.

CDR3 residues: CSARLQGLEQYF. For the CDR3, the DNA is TGCAGTGCTAGACTTCAGGGACTCGAGCAGTACTTC. The genes are TRBV20-1 and TRBJ2-7; D might be TRBD2 (6 bases). In germline, CDR1 is DFQATT, CDR2 SNEGSKA (reference sequence). The CDR3 is made up of 12 amino acids. Between the trimmed V and J ends, which lost 2 bases and 6 bases, there was a span of 11 bases.

This clonotype has a count of ten or more. This chain joins TRBV7-9 and TRBJ2-4; the D gene is possibly TRBD1 (5 bases). The CDR3 runs 16 residues. Germline loops: CDR1 SEHNR, CDR2 FQNEAQ (reference sequence). Trimming removed 0 bases at V and 0 bases at J, with 9 bases between. The CDR3 spells CASSLALGVAKNIQYF. The CDR3, as DNA: TGTGCCAGCAGCTTAGCCTTAGGGGTAGCCAAAAACATTCAGTACTTC.

Comments on this clonotype: No DNA is shown, since the ends of the CDR3 on it are uncertain; the CDR3 is the one TCRdb lists. The rearrangement links TRBV6-2 or TRBV6-3 to TRBJ2-2; TRBD2, the table's D call, lacks a check against the DNA. The CDR3 is made up of 14 amino acids, end residues included. CDR1 is MNHEY, CDR2 SVGEGT, per germline. This chain's CDR3 is CASSNGLRAGELFF.